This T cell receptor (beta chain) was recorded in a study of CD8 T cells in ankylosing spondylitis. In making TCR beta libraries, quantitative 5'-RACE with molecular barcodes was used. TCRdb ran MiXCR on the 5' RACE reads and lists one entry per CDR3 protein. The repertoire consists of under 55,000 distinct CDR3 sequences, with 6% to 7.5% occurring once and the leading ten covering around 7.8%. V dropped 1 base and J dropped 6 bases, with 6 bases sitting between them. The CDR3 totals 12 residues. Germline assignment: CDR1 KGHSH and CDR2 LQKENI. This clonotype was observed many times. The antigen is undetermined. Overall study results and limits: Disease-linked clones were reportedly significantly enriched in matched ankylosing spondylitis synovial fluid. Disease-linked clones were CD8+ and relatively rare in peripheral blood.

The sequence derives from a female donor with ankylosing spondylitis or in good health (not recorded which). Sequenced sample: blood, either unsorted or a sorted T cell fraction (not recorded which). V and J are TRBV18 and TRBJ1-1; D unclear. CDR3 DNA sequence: TGTGCCAGCTCACCACGCGGTCCTGAAGCTTTCTTT. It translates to CASSPRGPEAFF.